This T cell receptor beta chain was retrieved from a study of cytomegalovirus exposure and HLA in healthy donors. In regard to this clone: What it recognizes is unknown.

The study, taken as a whole, reports: In a later analysis, most CMV-associated TCR beta chains appeared HLA-restricted. In vitro work confirmed that a few CMV-associated chains recognize CMV antigens.

The CDR3 runs to 12 residues. V was cut by 3 bases and J by 6 bases, with 8 bases left in between. Germline V gene data show CDR1 as MNHEY and CDR2 as SMNVEV (reference sequence). The PCR had 60 Vbeta and 13 Jbeta primers. The table came from immunoSEQ multiplex PCR; TCRdb's copy has only in-frame clones and leaves some out. This listing includes about 200,000 clones. The sequencing input was PBMCs. This sequence joins TRBV27 and TRBJ2-5, with D perhaps TRBD2 (5 bases). The TCR comes from a girl between 2 and 10 years old in good health and CMV-seropositive. Here the CDR3 DNA reads TGTGCCAGCAGTTTCCGCGGGCAGACCCAGTACTTC. As protein: CASSFRGQTQYF.